A selection of T cell receptor beta chains follows, all from one sample in a study of beta chain features in type 1 diabetes. Produced via immunoSEQ multiplex PCR; TCRdb's table is partial and in-frame only. The profile shows around 340,000 clones, roughly 8% of them singletons. The source material was central memory CD4+ T cells from blood. These TCRs come from a woman aged 18-29 years in good health. The CDR3 runs from the conserved cysteine through the conserved F or W. The order of the fields is D gene, J gene, V gene, clone size, CDR3 protein, CDR3 DNA. D genes are given only for firm matches. Expanded clones get a size class; other rows say once, few or many, or leave the size out.

>NA|TRBJ1-1|TRBV10-3|few
CAISESREWNTEAFF
TGTGCCATCAGTGAGTCCCGGGAATGGAACACTGAAGCTTTCTTT
>TRBD1|TRBJ1-2|TRBV5-1|few
CASSSGQGDYGYTF
TGCGCCAGCAGCTCAGGACAGGGTGACTATGGCTACACCTTC
>TRBD1|TRBJ2-2|TRBV11-1|few
CASSPWTGLAGELFF
TGTGCCAGCAGCCCCTGGACAGGGTTGGCCGGGGAGCTGTTTTTT
>TRBD1|TRBJ1-1|TRBV25-1|few
CASSDPGTGDTEAFF
TGTGCCAGCAGTGATCCCGGGACAGGGGACACTGAAGCTTTCTTT
>TRBD2|TRBJ2-4|TRBV7-9|many
CASGKGLAGVDIQYF
TGTGCCAGCGGAAAGGGACTAGCGGGCGTGGACATTCAGTACTTC
>TRBD1|TRBJ2-7|TRBV4-2|few
CASSQTGGEQYF
TGTGCCAGCAGCCAAACAGGGGGCGAGCAGTACTTC
>TRBD2|TRBJ2-7|TRBV18|many
CASSPGLAESYEQYF
TGTGCCAGCTCACCTGGACTAGCGGAGTCCTACGAGCAGTACTTC
>TRBD1|TRBJ2-2|TRBV6-1|NA
CASDRGTGELFF
TGTGCCAGCGACAGGGGTACCGGGGAGCTGTTTTTT
>TRBD2|TRBJ2-1|TRBV7-7|NA
CASSPGLANNEQFF
TGTGCTAGCAGCCCGGGACTAGCCAACAATGAGCAGTTCTTC
>TRBD2|TRBJ2-1|TRBV29-1|many
CSVPGLAGVREQFF
TGCAGCGTGCCGGGACTAGCGGGAGTCAGGGAGCAGTTCTTC
>NA|TRBJ2-5|TRBV4-3|NA
CASSIGPSTRIQETQYF
TGCGCCAGCAGCATAGGACCATCAACCCGAATACAAGAGACCCAGTACTTC
>NA|TRBJ2-7|TRBV2|few
CASSLLAGQYF
TGTGCCAGCAGTTTGCTAGCAGGGCAGTACTTC
>NA|TRBJ2-1|TRBV7-3|few
CASSLGPGYEQFF
TGTGCCAGCAGCTTAGGGCCGGGGTACGAGCAGTTCTTC
>NA|TRBJ2-3|TRBV14|few
CASSRAYYTTDTQYF
TGTGCCAGCAGCCGGGCCTACTACACCACAGATACGCAGTATTTT
>NA|TRBJ1-2|TRBV7-9|few
CASNPLVGAGGYTF
TGTGCCAGCAACCCGCTCGTTGGGGCGGGTGGCTACACCTTC
>TRBD1|TRBJ2-5|TRBV7-8|NA
CASSLRDREQETQYF
TGTGCCAGCAGCTTAAGGGACAGGGAACAAGAGACCCAGTACTTC
>NA|TRBJ1-1|TRBV7-3|NA
CASSLGNPGSEAFF
TGTGCCAGCAGCTTGGGGAATCCCGGGTCTGAAGCTTTCTTT
>NA|TRBJ2-3|TRBV29-1|few
CSVDLGTDTQYF
TGCAGCGTTGACTTGGGCACAGATACGCAGTATTTT
>TRBD2|TRBJ2-2|TRBV4-2|few
CASSQGLAGAGELFF
TGTGCCAGCAGCCAAGGACTAGCGGGAGCCGGGGAGCTGTTTTTT
>TRBD1|TRBJ1-2|TRBV6-6|few
CASSNPGGAGAGYTF
TGTGCCAGCAGTAACCCAGGGGGCGCGGGGGCTGGCTACACCTTC
>NA|TRBJ1-2|TRBV28|few
CASSLVVGLENGYTF
TGTGCCAGCAGTTTAGTCGTGGGATTAGAAAATGGCTACACCTTC
>TRBD1|TRBJ2-4|TRBV2|many
CASSPGGINIQYF
TGTGCCAGCAGTCCAGGGGGCATAAACATTCAGTACTTC
>NA|TRBJ1-1|TRBV29-1|few
CSVGRRNTEAFF
TGCAGCGTTGGACGGAGGAACACTGAAGCTTTCTTT
>TRBD1|TRBJ1-3|TRBV18|NA
CASSPPIQGAYSGNTIYF
TGTGCCAGCTCACCACCAATACAGGGGGCATATTCTGGAAACACCATATATTTT
>TRBD1|TRBJ1-4|TRBV28|many
CASSKGTGEGKLFF
TGTGCCAGCAGCAAAGGGACAGGGGAAGGAAAACTGTTTTTT
>NA|TRBJ2-3|TRBV19|NA
CASSIDPPGRAVTDTQYF
TGTGCCAGTAGTATTGATCCCCCCGGACGTGCGGTTACAGATACGCAGTATTTT
>NA|TRBJ1-2|TRBV4-3|many
CASSPSKVRGAYDGYTF
TGCGCCAGCAGCCCCAGTAAGGTCCGGGGGGCGTATGATGGCTACACCTTC
>NA|TRBJ1-1|TRBV10-2|few
CASSPQGNTEAFF
TGCGCCAGCAGTCCACAGGGGAACACTGAAGCTTTCTTT